A single sample gave rise to the 10 T cell receptor beta chains below, sequenced in a study of beta chain features in type 1 diabetes. All of the isolated RNA was reverse transcribed, so expressed TCRB transcripts were sequenced. Generated by immunoSEQ multiplex PCR, the TCRdb table keeps only in-frame clones and is missing some. The top ten clones hold about 0.03% of a sample with about 230,000 clones, over 9.5% of them seen once. The sequencing sample was made of naive CD4+ T cells from blood. The receptors come from a woman in her late teens or twenties in good health.

The chain combines TRBV30 with TRBJ1-5, with D uncertain. The V end lost 0 bases, the J end lost 0 bases, and 6 bases lay between the germline ends. Germline V gene data show CDR1 as GTSNPN and CDR2 as SVGIG (reference sequence). The CDR3 is made up of 14 amino acids. The CDR3 is CAWSVAGSNQPQHF. The CDR3 DNA is TGTGCCTGGAGTGTAGCAGGTAGCAATCAGCCCCAGCATTTT.

In this sample, this clone turned up a few times. V usage is TRBV7-3 and J usage is TRBJ2-6, with TRBD1 as a possible D gene (5 bases). This CDR3 region has 15 residues. Germline V lookup: CDR1 SGHTA, CDR2 FQGTGA. Trimming took 5 bases from V and 0 from J, leaving 8 bases between them. The CDR3 nucleotides are TGTGCCAGCAGCCTAGACAGCTCTGGGGCCAACGTCCTGACTTTC. This sequence encodes CASSLDSSGANVLTF.

This clone was detected a few times. J is TRBJ2-3 and V is TRBV5-6; possible D gene TRBD1, 6 bases. CDR1 is SGHDT and CDR2 is YYEEEE in the germline V gene. The CDR3 contains 15 residues. The germline V and J ends were trimmed by 2 bases and 1 base, with 11 bases remaining between them. This chain's CDR3 is CASSFRGRGTDTQYF. CDR3 coding DNA: TGTGCCAGCAGCTTCAGGGGACGAGGCACAGATACGCAGTATTTT.

This clone has just a few counts. The chain uses TRBV2 and TRBJ2-3; 9 nucleotides align to TRBD2. Trimming at V came to 8 bases and at J to 6 bases, leaving 9 bases not matched to a gene. This CDR3 spans 14 amino acids. Germline V lookup: CDR1 SNHLY, CDR2 FYNNEI. The CDR3 DNA follows: TGTGCCAGCGGCGGACTAGCGAAAGAGGATACGCAGTATTTT. It encodes CASGGLAKEDTQYF.

The rearrangement links TRBV2 to TRBJ2-4; D may be TRBD2 (6 bases). Germline CDR1 is SNHLY and CDR2 is FYNNEI. Trimming left V 8 bases short and J 0 bases short, with 11 bases between. The CDR3 runs 14 residues. The CDR3 DNA sequence: TGTGCCAGCTACGGGGAGGTAGCCAAAAACATTCAGTACTTC. Its translation: CASYGEVAKNIQYF. Filled out from reference TRBV2 and TRBJ2-4, the complete variable domain reads EPEVTQTPSHQVTQMGQEVILRCVPISNHLYFYWYRQILGQKVEFLVSFYNNEISEKSEIFDDQFSVERPDGSNFTLKIRSTKLEDSAMYFCASYGEVAKNIQYFGAGTRLSVL.

The chain uses TRBV29-1 and TRBJ1-2; 9 bases are a match to TRBD1. V dropped 7 bases and J dropped 3; count of bases not matched to a gene: 3. The germline V gene has CDR1 SQVTM and CDR2 ANQGSEA. The length of the CDR3 is 12 residues. The CDR3 here is CSARTGDYGYTF. In nucleotides, the CDR3 is TGCAGCGCCCGGACAGGGGACTATGGCTACACCTTC.

A few counts support this clone. The chain has TRBV6-5 and TRBJ1-1, with a tentative D call TRBD1 (6 bases). Trimming pared 0 bases from V and 3 bases from J, leaving 8 bases between. This CDR3 has 14 residues. CDR1 MNHEY and CDR2 SVGAGI come from the germline V gene. CDR3 protein: CASSYSSGDTEAFF. CDR3 coding DNA: TGTGCCAGCAGTTACTCGTCAGGGGACACTGAAGCTTTCTTT.

This chain joins TRBV19 and TRBJ1-2, with D uncertain. The CDR3 length is 17 residues. From germline, CDR1 is LNHDA and CDR2 SQIVND (reference sequence). The V and J ends lost 7 bases and 0 bases respectively, with 21 bases between them. The CDR3 DNA sequence: TGTGCCAGTACGCTGATTGGAGGCTTGAAGTCTAACTATGGCTACACCTTC. Translated, it gives CASTLIGGLKSNYGYTF.

V is TRBV6-1 and J is TRBJ1-1; D gene ambiguous. Per the germline V gene, CDR1 is MNHNS and CDR2 is SASEGT. Trimming left V 7 bases short and J 1 base short, with 4 bases between. This CDR3 spans 11 amino acids. This CDR3 is CASIRNTEAFF. The CDR3 DNA sequence: TGTGCCAGCATCAGGAACACTGAAGCTTTCTTT.

The rearrangement links TRBV7-3 to TRBJ2-7, with 9 bases fitting TRBD1. The CDR3 length is 15 residues. Germline V gene data show CDR1 as SGHTA and CDR2 as FQGTGA. With V trimmed by 4 bases and J by 0 bases, 4 bases remained unmatched. The CDR3: CASSSQTGGSYEQYF. CDR3 DNA: TGTGCCAGCAGCTCACAGACAGGGGGCTCCTACGAGCAGTACTTC.